What follows is one TCR beta chain and its context. What it binds is unknown. This record belongs to a study of cytomegalovirus exposure and HLA in healthy donors. Study-level information: A prior analysis found 95 million to 140 million unique TCR beta sequences from 150 million to 200 million T cells. Study conclusions and caveats: Apparent HLA restriction characterized most CMV-associated TCR beta chains in a later analysis. Immune exposure information available was restricted to CMV serostatus.

CDR1 and CDR2 (germline): WNHNN, SYGVQD (reference sequence). The germline V and J ends were trimmed by 6 bases and 5 bases, with 29 bases remaining between them. CDR3 length: 19 amino acids. Despite likely unrecorded immune exposures, the donors were nominally healthy at the time of sampling. Primers included in the PCR were 60 Vbeta and 13 Jbeta primers. Clones were read by immunoSEQ multiplex PCR, and TCRdb kept only the in-frame ones, dropping some. Among 200,000 to 250,000 clones listed, roughly 81% were seen once. This clonotype was obtained from a girl aged 2 to 10 in good health and CMV-seronegative. Sequenced: PBMCs. The chain recombines TRBV10-1 with TRBJ2-1; perhaps TRBD1 as D (5 bases). CDR3 DNA sequence: TGCGCCAGCAGGAAGCTCTTGGAGAGGACGAGAAAGGGGCACAATGAGCAGTTCTTC. It yields the protein CASRKLLERTRKGHNEQFF.